Presented here are 8 T cell receptor beta chains from one specimen sequenced in a study of blood T cells in healthy people across ages. Using a J-beta primer mix together with a sample-barcoded 5' primer, a second PCR was run for roughly 7 to 12 cycles. MiXCR, run by TCRdb on the 5' RACE reads, gives a single entry per CDR3 protein. The sample records about 970,000 distinct CDR3 sequences, about 53% being singletons. Sample: blood. Receptors were obtained from a woman aged 55-70 years in good health.

This clonotype was counted only a few times. The chain links TRBV4-2 to TRBJ1-5, with D perhaps TRBD1 (6 bases). The germline V and J ends were trimmed by 4 bases and 4 bases, with 17 bases remaining between them. The CDR3 runs 16 residues. The germline CDR1 and CDR2 sequences are LGHNA and YNFKEQ. CDR3 nucleotides: TGTGCCAGCAGCCCCCTCGTTGCGGGGGCGAATCAGCCCCAGCATTTT. Translated, it gives CASSPLVAGANQPQHF.

The rearrangement uses TRBV20-1 and TRBJ2-7, with D unclear. The CDR3 runs to 16 residues. The V gene's germline CDR1 is DFQATT and CDR2 SNEGSKA (reference sequence). The V end was cut by 5 bases, the J end by 7 bases, with 27 bases between. The CDR3 loop reads CSADGLDVSSYNEQYF. The CDR3 nucleotides are TGCAGTGCTGACGGGCTGGACGTCTCCTCCTACAATGAGCAGTACTTC.

The V gene is TRBV7-2, the J gene TRBJ2-3, with unresolved D. Germline lookup yields CDR1 SGHTA and CDR2 FQGNSA. The CDR3 spans 14 residues. Trimming took 2 bases from V and 8 from J, leaving 14 bases between them. The CDR3 DNA reads TGTGCCAGCAGCTTACATGTTAGAGCAGGTACGCAGTATTTT. Translation: CASSLHVRAGTQYF.

In this sample, this clonotype turned up a few times. V usage is TRBV12-3 or TRBV12-4 and J usage is TRBJ2-7; D possibly corresponds to TRBD2 (6 bases). The CDR3 is made up of 15 amino acids. Deletions cut 2 bases from V and 4 bases from J, with 15 bases between. CDR3 in amino acids: CASSLRGGAAYEQYF. The CDR3 DNA follows: TGTGCCAGCAGTTTAAGGGGCGGGGCAGCTTACGAGCAGTACTTC.

The V gene is TRBV25-1, the J gene TRBJ1-2; D call uncertain. Trimming took 4 bases from V and 2 from J, leaving 11 bases between them. Germline V gene lookup returns CDR1 MGHDK and CDR2 SYGVNS. The CDR3 runs 14 residues. DNA of the CDR3: TGTGCCAGCAGTGTAACGCAGGCGAACTATGGCTACACCTTC. Amino acid sequence: CASSVTQANYGYTF.

The V call is TRBV20-1, the J call TRBJ2-7; the D is unclear. The J call may be mistaken, given a closer DNA end match to TRBJ2-5. CDR1 is DFQATT, CDR2 SNEGSKA, per germline (reference sequence). The CDR3 contains 13 residues. DNA of the CDR3: TGCAGTGCTAGAAACCTACTCCAAGAGACCCAGTACTTC. Protein sequence: CSARNLLQETQYF.

The chain has TRBV6-5 and TRBJ2-2, with 9 bases lining up with TRBD1. V was clipped by 5 bases and J by 4 bases; unmatched bases: 5. Germline CDR1 and CDR2: MNHEY and SVGAGI. The CDR3 runs 15 residues. Written as DNA, the CDR3 is TGTGCCAGCAGTATAGGACAGGGGCCCACCGGGGAGCTGTTTTTT. Residues: CASSIGQGPTGELFF.

The V gene is TRBV5-6, the J gene TRBJ1-2, with a weak D call TRBD1 (6 bases). This CDR3 has 15 residues. Germline V gene lookup returns CDR1 SGHDT and CDR2 YYEEEE. The V gene lost 3 bases and the J gene lost 1 base, with 13 bases spanning the gap. The CDR3 DNA sequence: TGTGCCAGCAGCTCGTGGGGGCCTAATAACTATGGCTACACCTTC. It codes for CASSSWGPNNYGYTF.